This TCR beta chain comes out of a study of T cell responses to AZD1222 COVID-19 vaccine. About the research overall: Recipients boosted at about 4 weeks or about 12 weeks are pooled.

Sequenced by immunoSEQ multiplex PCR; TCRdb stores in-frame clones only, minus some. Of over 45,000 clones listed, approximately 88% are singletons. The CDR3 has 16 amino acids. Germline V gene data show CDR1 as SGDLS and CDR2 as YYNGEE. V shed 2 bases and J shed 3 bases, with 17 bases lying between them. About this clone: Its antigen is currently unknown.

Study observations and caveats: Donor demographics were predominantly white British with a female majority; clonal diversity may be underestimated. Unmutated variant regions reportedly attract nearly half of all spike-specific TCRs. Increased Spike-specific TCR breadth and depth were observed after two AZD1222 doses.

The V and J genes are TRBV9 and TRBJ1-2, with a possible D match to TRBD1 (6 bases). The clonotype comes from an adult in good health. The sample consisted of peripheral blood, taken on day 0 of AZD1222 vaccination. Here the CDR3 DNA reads TGTGCCAGCAGCGTTCACAGGGCCTTAGGAGACTATGGCTACACCTTC. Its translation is CASSVHRALGDYGYTF.